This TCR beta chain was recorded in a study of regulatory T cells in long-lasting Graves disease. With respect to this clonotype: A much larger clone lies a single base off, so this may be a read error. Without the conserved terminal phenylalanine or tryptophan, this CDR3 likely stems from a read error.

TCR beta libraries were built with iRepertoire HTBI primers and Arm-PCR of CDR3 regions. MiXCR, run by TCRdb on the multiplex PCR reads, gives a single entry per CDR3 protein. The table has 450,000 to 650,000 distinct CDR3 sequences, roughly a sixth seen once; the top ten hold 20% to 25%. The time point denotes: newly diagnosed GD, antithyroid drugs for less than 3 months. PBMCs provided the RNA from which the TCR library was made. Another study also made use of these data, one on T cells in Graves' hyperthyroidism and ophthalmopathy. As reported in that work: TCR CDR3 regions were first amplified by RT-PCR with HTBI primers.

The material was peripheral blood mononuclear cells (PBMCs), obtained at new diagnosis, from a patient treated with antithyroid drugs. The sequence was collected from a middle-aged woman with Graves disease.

The CDR3: CAWGGGGYEQYL. As DNA, the CDR3 is TGTGCCTGGGGGGGGGGTGGCTACGAGCAGTACCTC. The chain joins TRBV30 to TRBJ2-7; 7 nucleotides line up with TRBD2. The trim removed 5 bases at V and 3 bases at J, leaving 4 bases unmatched. The CDR3 length is 12 residues. Looked up from germline, CDR1 is GTSNPN and CDR2 is SVGIG (reference sequence).